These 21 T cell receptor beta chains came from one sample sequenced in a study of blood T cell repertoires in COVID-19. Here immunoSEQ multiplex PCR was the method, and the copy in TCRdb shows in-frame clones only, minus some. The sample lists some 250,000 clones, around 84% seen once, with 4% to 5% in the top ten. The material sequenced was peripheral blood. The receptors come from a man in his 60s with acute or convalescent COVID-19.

The CDR3 loop reads CASSLIRGAGGVHEQYF. In DNA form, the CDR3 reads TGTGCCAGCAGCTTAATTCGAGGAGCGGGGGGTGTCCACGAGCAGTACTTC. The genes are TRBV7-9 and TRBJ2-7; 9 nucleotides line up with TRBD2. Germline CDR1 and CDR2: SEHNR and FQNEAQ (reference sequence). J was trimmed by 5 bases and V by 2 bases; bases with no gene match: 13. The CDR3 covers 17 residues.

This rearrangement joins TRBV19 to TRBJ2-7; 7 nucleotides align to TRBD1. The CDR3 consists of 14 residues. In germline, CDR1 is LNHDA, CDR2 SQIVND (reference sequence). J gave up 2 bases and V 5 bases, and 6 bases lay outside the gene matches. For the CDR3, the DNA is TGTGCCAGTAGTGTCTCCGGGACAGCCTACGAGCAGTACTTC. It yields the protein CASSVSGTAYEQYF.

The CDR3 region is CASSLNSGTGAYEQYF. The CDR3 DNA reads TGTGCCAGCAGTTTAAACTCCGGGACAGGGGCCTACGAGCAGTACTTC. The chain recombines TRBV28 with TRBJ2-7; 10 nucleotides agree with TRBD1. In germline, CDR1 is MDHEN, CDR2 SYDVKM. The CDR3 has 16 residues. V lost 2 bases to trimming and J lost 2 bases; unmatched junction nucleotides: 6.

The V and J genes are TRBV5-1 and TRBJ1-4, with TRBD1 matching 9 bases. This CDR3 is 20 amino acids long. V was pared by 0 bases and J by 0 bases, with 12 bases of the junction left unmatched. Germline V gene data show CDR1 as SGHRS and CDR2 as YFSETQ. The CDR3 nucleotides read TGCGCCAGCAGCTTGGAACCGGGACAGGGACAATCAGCAACTAATGAAAAACTGTTTTTT. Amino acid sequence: CASSLEPGQGQSATNEKLFF.

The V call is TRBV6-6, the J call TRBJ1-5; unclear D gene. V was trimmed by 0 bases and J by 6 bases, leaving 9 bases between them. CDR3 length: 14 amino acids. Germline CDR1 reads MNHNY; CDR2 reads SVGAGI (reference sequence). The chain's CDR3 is CASSYSGVGQPQHF. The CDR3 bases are TGTGCCAGCAGTTACTCCGGGGTTGGTCAGCCCCAGCATTTT.

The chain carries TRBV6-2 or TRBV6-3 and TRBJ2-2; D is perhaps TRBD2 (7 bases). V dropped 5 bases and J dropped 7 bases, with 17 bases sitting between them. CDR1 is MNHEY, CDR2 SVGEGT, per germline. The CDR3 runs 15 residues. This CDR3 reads CASSTQREGGGELFF. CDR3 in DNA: TGTGCCAGCAGTACGCAGCGGGAAGGGGGCGGGGAGCTGTTTTTT.

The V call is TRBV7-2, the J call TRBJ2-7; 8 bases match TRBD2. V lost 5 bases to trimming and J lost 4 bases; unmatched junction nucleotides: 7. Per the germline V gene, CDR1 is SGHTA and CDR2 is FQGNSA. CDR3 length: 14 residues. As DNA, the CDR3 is TGTGCCAGCAGCATGGGGACTAGAATGTACGAGCAGTACTTC. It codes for CASSMGTRMYEQYF.

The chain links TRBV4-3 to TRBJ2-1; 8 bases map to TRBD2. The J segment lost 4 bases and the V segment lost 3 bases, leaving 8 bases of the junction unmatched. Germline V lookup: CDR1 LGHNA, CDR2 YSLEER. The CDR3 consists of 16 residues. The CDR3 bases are TGCGCCAGCAGCCAGGGGGAACTAGCGGTTTACAATGAGCAGTTCTTC. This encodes CASSQGELAVYNEQFF.

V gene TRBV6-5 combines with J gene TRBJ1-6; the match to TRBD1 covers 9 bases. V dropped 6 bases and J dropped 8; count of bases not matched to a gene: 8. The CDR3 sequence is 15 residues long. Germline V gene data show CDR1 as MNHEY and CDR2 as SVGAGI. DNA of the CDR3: TGTGCCAGCAGCAGACAGGGGGTAATGGATTCACCCCTCCACTTT. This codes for CASSRQGVMDSPLHF.

The CDR3 region has the DNA TGCGCCAGCAGCATGGGTACAGGGGGCACTGAAGCTTTCTTT. This gives the protein CASSMGTGGTEAFF. The chain has TRBV5-1 and TRBJ1-1, with 8 nucleotides matching TRBD1. The CDR3 sequence is 14 residues long. Germline trimming cut 4 bases from V and 4 bases from J; bases unmatched to any gene: 6. CDR1 and CDR2 from the germline V gene are SGHRS and YFSETQ.

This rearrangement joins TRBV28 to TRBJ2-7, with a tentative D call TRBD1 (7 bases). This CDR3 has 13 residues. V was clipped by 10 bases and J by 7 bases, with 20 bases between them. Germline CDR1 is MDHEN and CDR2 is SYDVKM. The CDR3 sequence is CANRPTGRSEQYF. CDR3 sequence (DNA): TGTGCCAACCGTCCGACAGGGAGGTCGGAGCAGTACTTC. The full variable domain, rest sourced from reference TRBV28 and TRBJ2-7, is DVKVTQSSRYLVKRTGEKVFLECVQDMDHENMFWYRQDPGLGLRLIYFSYDVKMKEKGDIPEGYSVSREKKERFSLILESASTNQTSMYLCANRPTGRSEQYFGPGTRLTVT.

CDR3 in DNA: TGTGCCAGCAGCTTCTACAGAGCTAACTATGGCTACACCTTC. This translates into CASSFYRANYGYTF. The chain employs TRBV7-2 and TRBJ1-2; D unresolved. The CDR3 totals 14 residues. From germline, CDR1 is SGHTA and CDR2 FQGNSA. V was clipped by 3 bases and J by 0 bases, with 8 bases between them.

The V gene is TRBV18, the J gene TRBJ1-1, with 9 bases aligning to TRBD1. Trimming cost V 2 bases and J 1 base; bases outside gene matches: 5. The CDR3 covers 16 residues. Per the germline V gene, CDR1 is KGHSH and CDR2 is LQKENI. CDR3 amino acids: CASSPNRGRTNTEAFF. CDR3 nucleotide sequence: TGTGCCAGCTCACCAAACAGGGGGCGAACGAACACTGAAGCTTTCTTT.

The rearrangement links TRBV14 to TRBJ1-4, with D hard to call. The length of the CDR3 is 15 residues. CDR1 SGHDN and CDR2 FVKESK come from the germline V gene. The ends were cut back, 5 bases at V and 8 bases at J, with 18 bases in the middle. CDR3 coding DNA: TGTGCCAGCAGCGCTTGGACTCCTCGAGGGGAAAAACTGTTTTTT. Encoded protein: CASSAWTPRGEKLFF.

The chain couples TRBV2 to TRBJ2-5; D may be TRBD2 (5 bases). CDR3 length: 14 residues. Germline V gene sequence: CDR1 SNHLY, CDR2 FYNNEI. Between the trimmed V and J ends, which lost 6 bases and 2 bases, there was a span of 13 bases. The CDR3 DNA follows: TGTGCCAGCAGCGGGATTGGATCGCAAGAGACCCAGTACTTC. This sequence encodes CASSGIGSQETQYF. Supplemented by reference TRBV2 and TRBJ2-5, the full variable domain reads EPEVTQTPSHQVTQMGQEVILRCVPISNHLYFYWYRQILGQKVEFLVSFYNNEISEKSEIFDDQFSVERPDGSNFTLKIRSTKLEDSAMYFCASSGIGSQETQYFGPGTRLLVL.

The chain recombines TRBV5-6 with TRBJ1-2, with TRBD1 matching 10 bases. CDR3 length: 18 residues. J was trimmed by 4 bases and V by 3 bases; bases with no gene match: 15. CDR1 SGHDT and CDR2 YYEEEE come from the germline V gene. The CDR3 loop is CASSYDRGRGTISYGYTF. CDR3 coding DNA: TGTGCCAGCAGCTACGACAGGGGGCGGGGGACTATTAGCTATGGCTACACCTTC. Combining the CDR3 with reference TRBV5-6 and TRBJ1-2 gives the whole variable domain DAGVTQSPTHLIKTRGQQVTLRCSPKSGHDTVSWYQQALGQGPQFIFQYYEEEERQRGNFPDRFSGHQFPNYSSELNVNALLLGDSALYLCASSYDRGRGTISYGYTFGSGTRLTVV.

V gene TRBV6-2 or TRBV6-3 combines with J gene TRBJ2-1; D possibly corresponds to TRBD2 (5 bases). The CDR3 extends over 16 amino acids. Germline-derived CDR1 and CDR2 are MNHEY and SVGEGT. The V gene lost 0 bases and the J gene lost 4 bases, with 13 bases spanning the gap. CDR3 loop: CASSYSEAPSYNEQFF. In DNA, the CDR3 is TGTGCCAGCAGTTACTCGGAGGCCCCTTCTTACAATGAGCAGTTCTTC.

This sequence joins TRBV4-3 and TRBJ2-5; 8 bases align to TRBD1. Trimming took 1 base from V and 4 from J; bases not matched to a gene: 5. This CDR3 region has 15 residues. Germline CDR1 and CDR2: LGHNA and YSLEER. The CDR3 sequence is CASSQGVRGRETQYF. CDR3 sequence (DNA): TGCGCCAGCAGCCAAGGGGTCAGGGGGCGAGAGACCCAGTACTTC.

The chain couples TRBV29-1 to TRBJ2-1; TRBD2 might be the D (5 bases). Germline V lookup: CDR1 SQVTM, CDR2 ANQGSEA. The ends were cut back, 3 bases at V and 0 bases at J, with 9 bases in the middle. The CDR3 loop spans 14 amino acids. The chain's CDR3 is CSVDGGYSYNEQFF. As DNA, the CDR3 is TGCAGCGTTGACGGAGGCTACTCCTACAATGAGCAGTTCTTC.

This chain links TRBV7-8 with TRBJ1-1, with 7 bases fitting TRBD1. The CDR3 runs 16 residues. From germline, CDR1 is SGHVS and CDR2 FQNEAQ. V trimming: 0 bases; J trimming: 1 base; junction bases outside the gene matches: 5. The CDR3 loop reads CASSLATGVANTEAFF. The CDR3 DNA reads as TGTGCCAGCAGCTTAGCTACAGGGGTAGCGAACACTGAAGCTTTCTTT.

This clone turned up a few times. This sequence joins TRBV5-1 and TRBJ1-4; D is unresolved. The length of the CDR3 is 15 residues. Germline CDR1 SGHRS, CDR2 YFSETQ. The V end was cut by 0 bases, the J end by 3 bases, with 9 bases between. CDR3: CASSLGLLANEKLFF. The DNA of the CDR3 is TGCGCCAGCAGCTTGGGACTGTTAGCTAATGAAAAACTGTTTTTT.